This entry concerns a single T cell receptor beta chain. Assay used: immunoSEQ multiplex PCR; TCRdb lists only in-frame clones, some missing. This table has roughly 70,000 clones, approximately 90% appearing once. This specimen belongs to a study of cytotoxic CD8 clonotypes in ibrutinib-treated CLL. CDR3 length: 16 residues. Germline loops: CDR1 MNHNS, CDR2 SASEGT. The V gene lost 0 bases and the J gene lost 4 bases, with 13 bases spanning the gap. This sample comprised PBMCs, obtained after 12 months of ibrutinib treatment. The chain couples TRBV6-1 to TRBJ1-3, with a tentative D call TRBD1 (6 bases). This clonotype originated in a human donor with chronic lymphocytic leukemia. The CDR3 coding sequence is TGTGCCAGCAGTGAAGCGGCCCAGGGGTACGGAAACACCATATATTTT. Translation: CASSEAAQGYGNTIYF.